This T cell receptor beta chain was identified during a study of shared clonotypes between healthy human individuals (dated by TCRdb to 2020 to 2021). With respect to the entire study: Three men and two women, aged 18 to 49 years, made up the cohort. For each donor, three plates each were used for CD4 naive and CD4 memory, two plates were used for CD8 naive, and one plate was used for CD8 memory. To estimate repertoire size and how much clonotype sharing occurs between individuals, the study deeply sequenced the blood TCR repertoires of five healthy adults. Libraries were prepared and TCR repertoires were sequenced by different laboratories using diverse techniques, in order to increase sequencing depth and limit assay-specific biases. Each donor's leukapheresis produced roughly between about 0.9 and 9.5 billion PBMCs. The full study reports these points: The genetic and exposure-history diversity represented was limited by the small number of donors. Sampling was restricted to blood, and TCR repertoires in tissue are likely to differ from TCR repertoires in blood. Estimated clonotype richness was generally larger for naive than for memory subsets. Rarefaction of sorted-subset datasets indicated incomplete sequencing despite the large sequencing depth. Higher generation probabilities were observed for clonotypes shared by all four sorted-subset donors than for non-shared clonotypes. Pairwise subsampling indicated that sequencing depth was expected to affect the degree of clonotype sharing among donors. Across a few donors, around 5.4% of naive CD4, more than 3% of naive CD8, 2% to 2.5% of memory CD4, and roughly 0.41% of memory CD8 clonotypes were shared.

As regards this clone: Its antigen is currently not known. Base qualities were left out, and no much larger clone turns up one base away.

TCR CDR3 regions were amplified from genomic DNA by multiplex PCR using the deep immunoSEQ assay. Extracted genomic DNA from each cell subset was distributed evenly across all wells of several immunoSEQ 96-well plates, and each plate was treated as a replicate. For sorted subsets, about 200 ng genomic DNA, equal to 25,000 to 35,000 T cell genomes, was loaded into each replicate PCR. Purified libraries were measured with a Qubit 3.0 fluorometer, size-checked on a Bioanalyzer 2100, and measured again with the KAPA Library Quantification kit. Every immunoSEQ 96-well plate was sequenced on a dedicated single-read 150-cycle Illumina NextSeq 550 flow cell. The original pipeline was this. Because the immunoSEQ output held only junctional sequences and lacked quality scores, the filtering could not match the filtering applied to full-length reads. Sequences were annotated with PyIR, a Python wrapper for IgBLAST v1.9, and V/J genes and CDR3 were assigned using IMGT germline references. Reads with weak V/J assignments (E-value above 1e-6), missing CDR3, stop codons, out-of-frame junctions, or ambiguous translated residues were removed. A V3J clonotype was defined by an identical inferred V gene, J gene, and CDR3 amino acid sequence. Percentage overlap between repertoires was computed as shared unique clonotypes divided by the size of the smaller repertoire. Three approaches were used to assess repertoire richness: RTK rarefaction, the Chao1 estimator, and Recon v2.1 estimates of unobserved clonotypes. Generation probabilities for all TCRbeta clonotypes obtained by the gDNA method from four donors were computed using OLGA. The source is immuneACCESS, and TCRdb retained only in-frame sequences with V and J called. Part of the clones is not carried over; for the studies checked, unresolved V genes explain less than half of this, and the remainder is unexplained. V, J and clone size reflect that table, while D and trimming were determined from the DNA. The sample contains about 2 million clones, around 95% of them found a single time. The top ten clones comprise 0.1% to 0.15% of the sample.

Deletion took 5 bases off V and 12 bases off J, with a span of 13 bases between the germline ends. Spanning cysteine to phenylalanine, the CDR3 consists of 11 amino acids. Only the CDR3 part of the read is kept: 33 bases, read in frame from the first base. As encoded in the germline V gene (reference sequence), CDR1 is DFQATT while CDR2 is SNEGSKA. Healthy HIV-negative adults with no recently reported acute infections or vaccinations were included as donors. All donors were Caucasian adults living in Nashville, Tennessee, USA. CD4+ T cells were enriched by magnetic negative selection, after which naive cells were positively selected on CD45RA and the negative fraction was taken as the memory subset. After blood collection by leukapheresis, PBMCs were isolated using Ficoll-Histopaque density gradient centrifugation and then cryopreserved in the vapor phase of liquid nitrogen. Purity and quantity of every magnetically sorted T cell population were checked by analytical flow cytometry. Each sorted fraction had its genomic DNA isolated and then quantified by UV absorbance on a Nanodrop 2000c.

The receptor comes from a man aged 18 to 35 in good health. Material: naive CD4+ T cells sorted from blood. Explained via the paper, the cell subset or site label denotes: CD45RA+ positively selected. The rearranged segments are TRBV20-1 and TRBJ1-4, with TRBD1 tentatively as D gene (5 bases match). DNA sequence: TGCAGTGCTCAGGGTGGTGGGGAACTGTTTTTT. It encodes CSAQGGGELFF.